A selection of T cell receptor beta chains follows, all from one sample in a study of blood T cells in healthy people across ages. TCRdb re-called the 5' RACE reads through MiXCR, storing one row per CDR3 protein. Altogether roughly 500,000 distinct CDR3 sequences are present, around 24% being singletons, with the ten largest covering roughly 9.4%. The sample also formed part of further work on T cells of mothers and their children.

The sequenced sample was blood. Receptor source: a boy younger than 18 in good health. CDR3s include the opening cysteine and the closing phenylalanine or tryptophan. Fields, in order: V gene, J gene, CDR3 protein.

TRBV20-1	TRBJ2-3	CSESRTGLSTDTQYF
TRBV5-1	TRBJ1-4	CASSSGTGGSEKLFF
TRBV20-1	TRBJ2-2	CSARGTRGLAGVAGELFF
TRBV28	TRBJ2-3	CASSLARSVTDTQYF
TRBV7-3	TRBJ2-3	CASSQRLAGGRDTQYF
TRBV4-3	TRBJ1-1	CASSQDTGGYTEAFF
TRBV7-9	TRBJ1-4	CASSLSRADEKLFF
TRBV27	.	CASSSGSGRLSSYEQYF
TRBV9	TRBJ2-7	CASSVGVMGSSYEQYF
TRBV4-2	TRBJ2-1	CASSQRRLAGYEQFF
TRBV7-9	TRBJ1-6	CASSPLPDRAHLHF
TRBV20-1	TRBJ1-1	CSARDQGMNTEAFF
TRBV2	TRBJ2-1	CASKRGGVAYNEQFF
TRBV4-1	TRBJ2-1	CASSQDRLSYNEQFF
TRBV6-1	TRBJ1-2	CASSPDWGGGRFNYGYTF
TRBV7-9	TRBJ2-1	CASETGLAVWNEQFF